The T cell receptor beta chain described here comes from a study of cytotoxic CD8 clonotypes in ibrutinib-treated CLL. As for the study in general: Response samples were drawn at a median of approximately 11 months of treatment, range 6 to 36. Findings and caveats of the study: Whereas clonality rose at ibrutinib response, it declined toward baseline at progression.

Deep sequencing aimed at 1 in 200,000 to 1 in 1 million T cells' resolution. Generated by immunoSEQ multiplex PCR, the TCRdb table keeps only in-frame clones and is missing some. This sample has about 28,000 clones, with roughly 50% found just once. CDR3 length: 16 amino acids. Germline V gives CDR1 SNHLY, CDR2 FYNNEI. The junction had 6 bases not matched to a gene; V was cut back by 0 bases and J by 9 bases. A word on this clone: Its antigen remains unidentified.

This chain connects TRBV2 to TRBJ2-5, with 14 bases aligning to TRBD2. The TCR was taken from a human donor with chronic lymphocytic leukemia. Sequenced here: PBMCs, sampled before ibrutinib treatment. The CDR3 DNA is TGTGCCAGCAGTGAAGCCAGACTAGCGGGAGGGTTGGCCCAGTACTTC. Translating it yields CASSEARLAGGLAQYF.